Here is one T cell receptor (beta chain) with its context. This sample was included in a study of blood T cell repertoires in COVID-19. Looking at the study overall: From T cells, B-cell-depleted T cells, or PBMCs came the material, which was cDNA or gDNA.

Germline V gives CDR1 LGHDT, CDR2 YNNKEL (reference sequence). The CDR3 length is 17 residues. Trimming shortened V by 0 bases and J by 1 base, and 15 bases separated the two germline ends. Original methodology: From reference gene primer amplification, estimates of nucleated cell counts were derived. Repertoires were generated with immunoSEQ multiplex PCR, while TCRdb's copy carries only in-frame clones and drops some. That table furnishes V, J and clone size, whereas the DNA furnished D and trimming. The table lists some 27,000 clones, around 86% of them singletons, with roughly 12% in the top ten.

The chain links TRBV3-1 (or the pseudogene TRBV3-2) to TRBJ1-1; D remains ambiguous. Source material: peripheral blood. The sequence was obtained from a human donor in a cohort sampled during active COVID-19. The donor label of this sample is uncertain. The CDR3 region is CASSQDLPGGRNTEAFF. CDR3 nucleotides: TGTGCCAGCAGCCAAGATCTGCCAGGCGGGAGGAACACTGAAGCTTTCTTT.